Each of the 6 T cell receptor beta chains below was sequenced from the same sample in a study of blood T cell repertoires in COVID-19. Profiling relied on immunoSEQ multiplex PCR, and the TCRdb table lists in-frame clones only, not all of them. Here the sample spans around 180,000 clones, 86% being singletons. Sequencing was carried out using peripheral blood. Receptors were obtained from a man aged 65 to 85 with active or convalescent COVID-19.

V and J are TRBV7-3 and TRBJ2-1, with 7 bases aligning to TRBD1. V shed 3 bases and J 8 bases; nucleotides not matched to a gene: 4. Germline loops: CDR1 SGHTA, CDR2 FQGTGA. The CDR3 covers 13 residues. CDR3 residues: CASSLTGFDEQFF. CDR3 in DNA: TGTGCCAGCAGCTTGACAGGGTTCGATGAGCAGTTCTTC.

The CDR3 nucleotides are TGTGCCAGCAGCAAGGACAGGGGGTTTGGAAACACCATATATTTT. The encoded protein is CASSKDRGFGNTIYF. The rearrangement uses TRBV7-7 and TRBJ1-3; the match to TRBD1 covers 10 bases. Germline trimming cut 5 bases from V and 3 bases from J; bases unmatched to any gene: 4. The CDR3 has 15 amino acids. Germline V gene data show CDR1 as SSHAT and CDR2 as FNYEAQ (reference sequence).

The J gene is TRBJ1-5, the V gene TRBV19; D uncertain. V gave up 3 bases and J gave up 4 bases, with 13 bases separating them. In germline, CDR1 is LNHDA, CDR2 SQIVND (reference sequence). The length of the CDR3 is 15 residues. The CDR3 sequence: CASSMTEARNQPQHF. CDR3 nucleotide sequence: TGTGCCAGTAGTATGACTGAGGCTCGGAATCAGCCCCAGCATTTT.

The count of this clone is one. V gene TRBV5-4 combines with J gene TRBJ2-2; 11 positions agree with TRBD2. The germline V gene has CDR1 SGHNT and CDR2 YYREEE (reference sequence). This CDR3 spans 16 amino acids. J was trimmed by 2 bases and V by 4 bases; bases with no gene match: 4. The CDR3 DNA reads TGTGCCAGCAGCCTGGGACTAGCGGTTAACACCGGGGAGCTGTTTTTT. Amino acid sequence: CASSLGLAVNTGELFF.

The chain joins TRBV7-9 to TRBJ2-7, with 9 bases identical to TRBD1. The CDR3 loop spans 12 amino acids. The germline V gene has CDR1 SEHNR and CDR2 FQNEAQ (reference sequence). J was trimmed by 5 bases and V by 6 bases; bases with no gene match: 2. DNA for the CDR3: TGTGCCAGCAGGCGGACAGGGGACGAGCAGTACTTC. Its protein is CASRRTGDEQYF.

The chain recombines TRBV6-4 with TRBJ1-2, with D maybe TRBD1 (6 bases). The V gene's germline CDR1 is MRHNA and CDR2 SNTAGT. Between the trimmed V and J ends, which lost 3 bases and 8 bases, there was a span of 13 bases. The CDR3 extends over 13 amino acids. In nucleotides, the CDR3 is TGTGCCAGCAGTGAGGGAGGGGGGTACGGCTACACCTTC. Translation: CASSEGGGYGYTF.